The rows below give T cell receptor beta chains drawn from one sample of a study of blood T cell repertoires in COVID-19. The protocol was immunoSEQ multiplex PCR, while the TCRdb copy is restricted to in-frame clones and leaves out a portion. The sample has 220,000 or so clones; 80% to 95% are singletons. Sequenced: peripheral blood. These receptors all come from a man aged 55 to 70 with COVID-19, enrolled during active disease. CDR3s include the opening cysteine and the closing phenylalanine or tryptophan. D genes are given only for firm matches. Not every row has a clone size; where given, it reads once, few, many or a size class.

NA	TRBJ1-2	TRBV28	NA	CASSSGVRGWNYGYTF	TGTGCCAGCAGTTCTGGGGTAAGGGGCTGGAACTATGGCTACACCTTC
few	TRBJ1-2	TRBV28	NA	CASSPDAERYGYTF	TGTGCCAGCAGCCCCGACGCAGAGAGGTATGGCTACACCTTC
NA	TRBJ2-1	TRBV4-2	TRBD2	CASSQRPSGLSYNEQFF	TGTGCCAGCAGCCAAAGACCTAGCGGGCTCTCCTACAATGAGCAGTTCTTC
NA	TRBJ1-5	TRBV7-2	NA	CASSSVFGSNQPQHF	TGTGCCAGCAGCTCTGTGTTCGGGAGCAATCAGCCCCAGCATTTT
NA	TRBJ2-3	TRBV5-1	TRBD2	CASSPGLAGGGRDTQYF	TGCGCCAGCAGTCCGGGACTAGCGGGAGGGGGACGGGATACGCAGTATTTT
NA	TRBJ1-2	TRBV28	TRBD1	CASSIGQDLGYTF	TGTGCCAGCAGTATCGGACAGGACCTTGGCTACACCTTC
once	TRBJ2-1	TRBV2	TRBD1	CASSGQGSNEQFF	TGTGCCAGCTCGGGACAGGGGAGCAATGAGCAGTTCTTC
NA	TRBJ2-3	TRBV30	NA	CAWSVRAVFSTDTQYF	TGTGCCTGGAGTGTACGAGCGGTCTTTAGCACAGATACGCAGTATTTT
NA	TRBJ2-2	TRBV27	NA	CASSRTAGELFF	TGTGCCAGCAGCCGGACAGCCGGGGAGCTGTTTTTT
NA	TRBJ2-3	TRBV6-5	NA	CASGQRTSTDTQYF	TGTGCCAGTGGACAGAGGACTAGCACAGATACGCAGTATTTT
NA	TRBJ2-7	TRBV14	NA	CASSPGRGLYEQYF	TGTGCCAGCAGTCCGGGACGGGGACTCTACGAGCAGTACTTC
NA	TRBJ1-4	TRBV5-1	NA	CASSLSPAGLGEKLFF	TGCGCCAGCAGCTTGTCCCCCGCGGGGCTCGGTGAAAAACTGTTTTTT
NA	TRBJ2-1	TRBV29-1	TRBD2	CSVESGTSGRGPEQFF	TGCAGCGTTGAATCTGGGACTAGCGGGAGGGGACCTGAGCAGTTCTTC
few	TRBJ2-7	TRBV27	NA	CASSLRGGGFEQYF	TGTGCCAGCAGTTTAAGAGGGGGTGGGTTCGAGCAGTACTTC
NA	TRBJ2-1	TRBV11-2	TRBD1	CASTRVDRVSYNEQFF	TGTGCCAGCACCCGAGTGGACAGGGTCTCCTACAATGAGCAGTTCTTC
few	TRBJ1-1	TRBV3-1/TRBV3-2	NA	CASTLGAGGPEAFF	TGTGCCAGCACCTTGGGGGCGGGGGGGCCTGAAGCTTTCTTT
NA	TRBJ1-2	TRBV2	TRBD1	CASREGFRGQGYTF	TGTGCCAGCAGGGAAGGGTTCAGGGGGCAGGGCTACACCTTC
NA	TRBJ2-5	TRBV7-9	NA	CASSLPGTAKETQYF	TGTGCCAGCAGCTTACCCGGGACTGCCAAAGAGACCCAGTACTTC
NA	TRBJ2-7	TRBV29-1	TRBD2	CSVGTRLSYEQYF	TGCAGCGTCGGGACTAGACTCTCCTACGAGCAGTACTTC
NA	TRBJ2-3	TRBV25-1	NA	CASRRGGYTDTQYF	TGTGCCAGCAGGCGGGGCGGCTACACAGATACGCAGTATTTT
NA	TRBJ1-3	TRBV5-1	NA	CASTPRGLLSGNTIYF	TGCGCCAGCACACCGCGGGGCCTACTCTCTGGAAACACCATATATTTT
NA	TRBJ1-2	TRBV7-2	NA	CASSSRRGISNYGYTF	TGTGCCAGCAGCTCGAGGAGGGGAATTTCTAACTATGGCTACACCTTC
NA	TRBJ1-6	TRBV11-2	NA	CASSFSTGQNSPLHF	TGTGCCAGCAGCTTTAGCACAGGGCAAAATTCACCCCTCCACTTT
NA	TRBJ2-2	TRBV24-1	NA	CATSDSRVPGELFF	TGTGCCACCAGTGATTCCAGGGTTCCCGGGGAGCTGTTTTTT
NA	TRBJ2-3	TRBV4-2	NA	CASSQGAAYTDTQYF	TGTGCCAGCAGCCAAGGAGCGGCCTACACAGATACGCAGTATTTT
NA	TRBJ2-7	TRBV9	NA	CASSAAQGSPIYEQYF	TGTGCCAGCAGCGCCGCCCAGGGGAGTCCTATCTACGAGCAGTACTTC
NA	TRBJ2-7	TRBV30	NA	CAWSRSGQHYEQYF	TGTGCCTGGAGTAGGTCTGGACAGCACTACGAGCAGTACTTC
NA	TRBJ2-3	TRBV27	TRBD2	CASSGLASTDTQYF	TGTGCCAGCAGCGGACTAGCCAGCACAGATACGCAGTATTTT
NA	TRBJ2-3	TRBV12-5	NA	CASGLVPPPQGRGTDTQYF	TGTGCTAGTGGTTTGGTACCCCCTCCTCAGGGGAGGGGCACAGATACGCAGTATTTT
few	TRBJ2-7	TRBV13	NA	CASSLRGQAYEQYF	TGTGCCAGCAGCTTACGCGGACAAGCCTACGAGCAGTACTTC
NA	TRBJ2-7	TRBV14	NA	CASSQVGGDEQYF	TGTGCCAGCAGCCAAGTAGGAGGGGACGAGCAGTACTTC
NA	TRBJ2-2	TRBV7-8	NA	CASSKLANTGELFF	TGTGCCAGTTCGAAGTTAGCGAACACCGGGGAGCTGTTTTTT
NA	TRBJ1-5	TRBV7-2	NA	CASSLVGSGGINQPQHF	TGTGCCAGCAGCTTAGTCGGGTCTGGGGGCATCAATCAGCCCCAGCATTTT
once	TRBJ2-3	TRBV12-2	NA	CASRLSGPGTSGMVSTDTQYF	TGTGCAAGTCGCTTAAGCGGTCCCGGGACTAGCGGGATGGTGAGTACAGATACGCAGTATTTT
NA	TRBJ1-1	TRBV14	NA	CASSSGMNTEAFF	TGTGCCAGCAGCTCAGGAATGAACACTGAAGCTTTCTTT
few	TRBJ2-2	TRBV4-3	NA	CASSQDQETTGTGELFF	TGCGCCAGCAGCCAAGATCAGGAGACTACGGGCACCGGGGAGCTGTTTTTT
NA	TRBJ2-5	TRBV4-1	NA	CASSRRLGGGADQETQYF	TGCGCCAGCAGCCGGCGTTTGGGGGGAGGAGCGGATCAAGAGACCCAGTACTTC
NA	TRBJ1-2	TRBV6-2/TRBV6-3	NA	CASSYSTRPYGYTF	TGTGCCAGCAGTTACTCGACCAGGCCCTATGGCTACACCTTC
NA	TRBJ2-7	TRBV12-3/TRBV12-4	TRBD1	CASTQGQGDEQYF	TGTGCCAGCACGCAGGGACAGGGAGACGAGCAGTACTTC